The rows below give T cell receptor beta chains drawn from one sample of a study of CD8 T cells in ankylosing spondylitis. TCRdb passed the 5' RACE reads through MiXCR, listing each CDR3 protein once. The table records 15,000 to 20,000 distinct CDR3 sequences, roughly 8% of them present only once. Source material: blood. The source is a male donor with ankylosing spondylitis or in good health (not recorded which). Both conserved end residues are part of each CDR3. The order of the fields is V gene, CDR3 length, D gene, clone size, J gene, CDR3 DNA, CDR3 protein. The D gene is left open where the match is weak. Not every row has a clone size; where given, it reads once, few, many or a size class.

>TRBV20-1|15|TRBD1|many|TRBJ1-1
TGCAGTGCTAGAAGACAGGGGGGCTTTAACACTGAAGCTTTCTTT
CSARRQGGFNTEAFF
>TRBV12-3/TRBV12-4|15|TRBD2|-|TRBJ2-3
TGTGCCAGCAGTTGGATCGGGGGGAGCACAGATACGCAGTATTTT
CASSWIGGSTDTQYF
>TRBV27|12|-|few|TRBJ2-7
TGTGCCAGCAGCTCAATCATGGACGAGCAGTACTTC
CASSSIMDEQYF
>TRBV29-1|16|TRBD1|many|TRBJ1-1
TGCAGCGTTGTGGTGCTTCAGACAGGGGGCGGCACTGAAGCTTTCTTT
CSVVVLQTGGGTEAFF
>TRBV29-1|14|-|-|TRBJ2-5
TGCAGCGTTGAAGCGCAGGGTCGCACAGAGACCCAGTACTTC
CSVEAQGRTETQYF
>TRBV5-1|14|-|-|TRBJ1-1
TGCGCCAGCAGCTTGGTACCGGGGTACACTGAAGCTTTCTTT
CASSLVPGYTEAFF
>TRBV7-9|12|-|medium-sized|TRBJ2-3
TGTGCCAGCAGCCCAGGCACAGATACGCAGTATTTT
CASSPGTDTQYF
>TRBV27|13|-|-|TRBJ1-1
TGTGCCAGCAGTGTCGACCGCAACACTGAAGCTTTCTTT
CASSVDRNTEAFF
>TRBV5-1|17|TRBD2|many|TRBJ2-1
TGCGCCAGCAGTTTAGGGTCGGCGGGAGCGTTGAACAATGAGCAGTTCTTC
CASSLGSAGALNNEQFF
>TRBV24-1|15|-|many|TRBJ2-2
TGTGCCACCAGTGCTCACAACGGGGACACCGGGGAGCTGTTTTTT
CATSAHNGDTGELFF
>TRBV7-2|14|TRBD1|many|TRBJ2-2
TGTGCCAGCAGCCTCAGGGGGCAGGCCGGGGAGCTGTTTTTT
CASSLRGQAGELFF
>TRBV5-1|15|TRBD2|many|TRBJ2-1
TGCGCCAGCAGCCCAGCGGGAGGGCAATACAATGAGCAGTTCTTC
CASSPAGGQYNEQFF
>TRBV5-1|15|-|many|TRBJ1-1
TGCGCCAGCAGTTCAACCGCCAGGGCCAACACTGAAGCTTTCTTT
CASSSTARANTEAFF